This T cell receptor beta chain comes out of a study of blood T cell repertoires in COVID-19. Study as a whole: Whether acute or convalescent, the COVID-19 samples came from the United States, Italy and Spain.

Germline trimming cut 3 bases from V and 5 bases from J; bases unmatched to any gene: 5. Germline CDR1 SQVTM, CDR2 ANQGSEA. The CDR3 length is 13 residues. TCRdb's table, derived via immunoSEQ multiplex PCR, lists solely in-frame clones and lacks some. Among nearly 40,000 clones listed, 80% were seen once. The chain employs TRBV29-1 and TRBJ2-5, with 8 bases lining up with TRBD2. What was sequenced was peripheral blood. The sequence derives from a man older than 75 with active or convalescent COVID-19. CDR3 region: CSVDGLAGETQYF. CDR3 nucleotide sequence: TGCAGCGTTGACGGACTAGCTGGGGAGACCCAGTACTTC.